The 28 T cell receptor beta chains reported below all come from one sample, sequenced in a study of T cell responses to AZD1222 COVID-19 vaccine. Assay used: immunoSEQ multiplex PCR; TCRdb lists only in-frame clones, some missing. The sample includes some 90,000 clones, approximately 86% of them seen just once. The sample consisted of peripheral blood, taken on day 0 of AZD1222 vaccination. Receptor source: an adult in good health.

The chain's CDR3 is CASRTDRGNNSPLHF. For the CDR3, the DNA is TGTGCCAGCAGAACGGACAGGGGAAATAATTCACCCCTCCACTTT. The chain joins TRBV2 to TRBJ1-6; 9 bases are shared with TRBD1. With V trimmed by 6 bases and J by 5 bases, 5 bases remained unmatched. The CDR3 loop spans 15 amino acids. CDR1 is SNHLY and CDR2 is FYNNEI in the germline V gene.

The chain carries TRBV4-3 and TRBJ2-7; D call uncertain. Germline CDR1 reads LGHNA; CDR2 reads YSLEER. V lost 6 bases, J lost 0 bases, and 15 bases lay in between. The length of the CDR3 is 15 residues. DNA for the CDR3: TGCGCCAGCAGGGTTTGGCCATCTCCCTCCTACGAGCAGTACTTC. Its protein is CASRVWPSPSYEQYF.

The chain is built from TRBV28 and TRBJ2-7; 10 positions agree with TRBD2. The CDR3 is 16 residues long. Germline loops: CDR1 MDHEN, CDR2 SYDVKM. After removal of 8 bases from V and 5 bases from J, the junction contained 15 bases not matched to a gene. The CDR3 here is CASAGTAGLAGDEQYF. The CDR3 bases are TGTGCCAGCGCGGGGACCGCGGGGCTAGCGGGAGACGAGCAGTACTTC.

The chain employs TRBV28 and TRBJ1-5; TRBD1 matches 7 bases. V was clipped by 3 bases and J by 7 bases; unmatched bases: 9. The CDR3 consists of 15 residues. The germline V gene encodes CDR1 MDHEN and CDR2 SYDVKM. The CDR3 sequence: CASSFSDRAKQPQHF. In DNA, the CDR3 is TGTGCCAGCAGTTTCTCTGACAGGGCCAAGCAGCCCCAGCATTTT. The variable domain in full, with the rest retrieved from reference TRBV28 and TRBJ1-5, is DVKVTQSSRYLVKRTGEKVFLECVQDMDHENMFWYRQDPGLGLRLIYFSYDVKMKEKGDIPEGYSVSREKKERFSLILESASTNQTSMYLCASSFSDRAKQPQHFGDGTRLSIL.

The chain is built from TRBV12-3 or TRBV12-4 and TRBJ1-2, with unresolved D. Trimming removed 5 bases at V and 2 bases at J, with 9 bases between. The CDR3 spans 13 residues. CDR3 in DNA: TGTGCCAGCAGTACGGACCTAAACTATGGCTACACCTTC. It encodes CASSTDLNYGYTF.

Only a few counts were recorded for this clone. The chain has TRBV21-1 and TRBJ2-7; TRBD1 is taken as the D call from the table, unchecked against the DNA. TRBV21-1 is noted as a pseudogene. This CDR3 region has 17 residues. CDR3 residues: CASSKGDRGSPAYEQYF. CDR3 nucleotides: TGTGCCAGCAGCAAAGGGGACAGGGGATCGCCAGCCTACGAGCAGTACTTC.

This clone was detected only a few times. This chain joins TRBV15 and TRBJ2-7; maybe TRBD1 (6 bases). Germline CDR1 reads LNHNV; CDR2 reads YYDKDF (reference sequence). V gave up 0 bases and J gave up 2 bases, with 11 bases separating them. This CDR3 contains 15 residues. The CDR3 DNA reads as TGTGCCACCAGCAGAGACACACAGGGACCCTACGAGCAGTACTTC. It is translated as CATSRDTQGPYEQYF.

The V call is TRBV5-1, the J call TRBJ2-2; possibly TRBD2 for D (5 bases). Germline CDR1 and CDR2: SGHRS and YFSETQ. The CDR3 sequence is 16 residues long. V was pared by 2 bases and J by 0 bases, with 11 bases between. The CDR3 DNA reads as TGCGCCAGCAGCTTCGTACCGGGATCGAACACCGGGGAGCTGTTTTTT. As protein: CASSFVPGSNTGELFF.

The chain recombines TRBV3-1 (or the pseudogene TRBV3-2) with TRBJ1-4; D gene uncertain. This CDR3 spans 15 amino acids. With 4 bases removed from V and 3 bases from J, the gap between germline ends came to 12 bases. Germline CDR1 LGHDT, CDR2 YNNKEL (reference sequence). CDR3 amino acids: CASSPREGANEKLFF. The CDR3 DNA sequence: TGTGCCAGCAGCCCTCGTGAGGGAGCTAATGAAAAACTGTTTTTT.

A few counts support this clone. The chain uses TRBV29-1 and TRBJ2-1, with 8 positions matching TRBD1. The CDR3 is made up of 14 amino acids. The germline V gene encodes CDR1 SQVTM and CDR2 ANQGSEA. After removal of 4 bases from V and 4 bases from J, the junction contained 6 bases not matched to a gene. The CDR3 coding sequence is TGCAGCGTTGTTCAGGGGGCTGGGTACAATGAGCAGTTCTTC. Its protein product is CSVVQGAGYNEQFF.

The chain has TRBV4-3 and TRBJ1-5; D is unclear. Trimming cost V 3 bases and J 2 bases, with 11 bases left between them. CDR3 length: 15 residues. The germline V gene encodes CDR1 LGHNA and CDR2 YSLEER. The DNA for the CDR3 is TGCGCCAGCAGCCAGGGTGGAGCGGGCAATCAGCCCCAGCATTTT. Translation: CASSQGGAGNQPQHF.

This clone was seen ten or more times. The CDR3: CATGTGTQPQHF. CDR3 DNA: TGTGCCACCGGGACAGGGACGCAGCCCCAGCATTTT. The chain is built from TRBV25-1 and TRBJ1-5, with TRBD1 identical over 9 bases. The CDR3 is made up of 12 amino acids. The trim removed 10 bases at V and 7 bases at J, leaving 5 bases unmatched. CDR1 MGHDK and CDR2 SYGVNS come from the germline V gene. The full variable domain, in which reference TRBV25-1 and TRBJ1-5 provide the parts outside the CDR3, is EADIYQTPRYLVIGTGKKITLECSQTMGHDKMYWYQQDPGMELHLIHYSYGVNSTEKGDLSSESTVSRIRTEHFPLTLESARPSHTSQYLCATGTGTQPQHFGDGTRLSIL.

The CDR3 protein is CASSQGTSGNEQYF. CDR3 bases: TGTGCCAGCAGCCAAGGGACTAGCGGCAACGAGCAGTACTTC. This chain joins TRBV3-1 (or the pseudogene TRBV3-2) and TRBJ2-7; 10 bases agree with TRBD2. The CDR3 extends over 14 amino acids. V lost 1 base, J lost 5 bases, and 2 bases stayed unmatched. Per the germline V gene, CDR1 is LGHDT and CDR2 is YNNKEL (reference sequence).

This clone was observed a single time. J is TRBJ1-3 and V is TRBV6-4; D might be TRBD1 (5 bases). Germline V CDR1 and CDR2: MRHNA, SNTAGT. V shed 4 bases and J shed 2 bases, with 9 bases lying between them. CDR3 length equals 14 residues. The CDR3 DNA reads TGTGCCAGCAGTGCCGACAGTACTGGAAACACCATATATTTT. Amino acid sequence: CASSADSTGNTIYF.

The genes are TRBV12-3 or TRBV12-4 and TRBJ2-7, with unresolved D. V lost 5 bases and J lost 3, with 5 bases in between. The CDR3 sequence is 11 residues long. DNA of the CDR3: TGTGCCAGCAGTCCCGGCTACGAGCAGTACTTC. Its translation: CASSPGYEQYF.

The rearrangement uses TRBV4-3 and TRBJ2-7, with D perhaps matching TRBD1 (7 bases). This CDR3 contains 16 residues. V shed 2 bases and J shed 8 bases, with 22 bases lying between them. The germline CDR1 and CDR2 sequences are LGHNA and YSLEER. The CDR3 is CASSQSKPPQGGKQYF. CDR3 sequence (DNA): TGCGCCAGCAGCCAATCAAAGCCCCCCCAGGGGGGAAAGCAGTACTTC.

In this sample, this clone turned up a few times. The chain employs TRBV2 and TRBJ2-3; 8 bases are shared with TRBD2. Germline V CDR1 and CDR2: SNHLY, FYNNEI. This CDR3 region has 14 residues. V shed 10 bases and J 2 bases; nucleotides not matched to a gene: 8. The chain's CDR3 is CATEREPLTDTQYF. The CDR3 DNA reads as TGTGCCACAGAGCGGGAGCCTCTCACAGATACGCAGTATTTT.

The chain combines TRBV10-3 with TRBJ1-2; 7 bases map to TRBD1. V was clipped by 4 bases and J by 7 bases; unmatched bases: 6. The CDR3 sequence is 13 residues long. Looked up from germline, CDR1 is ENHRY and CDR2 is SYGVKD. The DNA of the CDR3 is TGTGCCATCAGTGTCAAGAACAGGGGTGGCTACACCTTC. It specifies CAISVKNRGGYTF.

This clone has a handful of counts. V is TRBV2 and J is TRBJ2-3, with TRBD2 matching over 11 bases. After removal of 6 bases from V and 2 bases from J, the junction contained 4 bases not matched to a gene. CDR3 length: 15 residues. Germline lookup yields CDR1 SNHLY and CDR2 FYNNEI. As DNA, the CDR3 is TGTGCCAGCAGGGAACTAGCGGGAGTCACAGATACGCAGTATTTT. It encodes CASRELAGVTDTQYF.

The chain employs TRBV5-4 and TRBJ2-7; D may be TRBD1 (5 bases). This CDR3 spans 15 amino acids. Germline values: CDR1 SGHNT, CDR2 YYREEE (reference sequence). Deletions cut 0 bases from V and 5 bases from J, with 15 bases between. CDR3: CASSLGGQGRDEQYF. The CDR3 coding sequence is TGTGCCAGCAGCTTGGGGGGTCAGGGAAGGGACGAGCAGTACTTC.

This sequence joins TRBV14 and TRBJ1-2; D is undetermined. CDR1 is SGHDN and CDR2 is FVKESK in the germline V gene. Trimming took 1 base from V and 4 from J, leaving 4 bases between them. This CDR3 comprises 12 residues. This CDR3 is CASSQAFYGYTF. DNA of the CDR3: TGTGCCAGCAGCCAAGCCTTCTATGGCTACACCTTC.

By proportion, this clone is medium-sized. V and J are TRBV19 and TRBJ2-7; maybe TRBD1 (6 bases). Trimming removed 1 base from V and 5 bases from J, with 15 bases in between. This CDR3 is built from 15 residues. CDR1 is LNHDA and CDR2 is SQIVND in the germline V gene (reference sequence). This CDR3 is CASSIGVRGIDEQYF. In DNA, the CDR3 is TGTGCCAGTAGTATAGGGGTCAGGGGAATTGACGAGCAGTACTTC.

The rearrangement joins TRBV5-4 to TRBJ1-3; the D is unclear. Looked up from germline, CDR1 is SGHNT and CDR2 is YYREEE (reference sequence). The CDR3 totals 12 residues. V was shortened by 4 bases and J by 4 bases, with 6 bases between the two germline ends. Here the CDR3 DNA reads TGTGCCAGCAGCGCAAGGGGAAACACCATATATTTT. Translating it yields CASSARGNTIYF.

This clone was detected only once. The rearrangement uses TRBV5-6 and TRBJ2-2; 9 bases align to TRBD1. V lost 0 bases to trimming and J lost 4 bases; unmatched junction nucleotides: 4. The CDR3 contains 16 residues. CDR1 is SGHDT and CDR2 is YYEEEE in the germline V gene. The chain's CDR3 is CASSLVGTGITGELFF. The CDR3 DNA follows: TGTGCCAGCAGCTTGGTAGGGACAGGGATCACCGGGGAGCTGTTTTTT.

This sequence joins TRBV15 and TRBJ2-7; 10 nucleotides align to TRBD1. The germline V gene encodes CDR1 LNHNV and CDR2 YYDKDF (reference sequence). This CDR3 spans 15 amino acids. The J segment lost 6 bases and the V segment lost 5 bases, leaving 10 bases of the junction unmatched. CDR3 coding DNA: TGTGCCACCAGCGAAGGACAGGGGGGTCTTTTCGAGCAGTACTTC. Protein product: CATSEGQGGLFEQYF.

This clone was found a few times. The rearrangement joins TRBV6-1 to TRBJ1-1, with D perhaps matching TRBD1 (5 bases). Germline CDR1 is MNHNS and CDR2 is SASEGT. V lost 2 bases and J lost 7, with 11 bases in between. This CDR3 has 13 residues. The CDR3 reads CASSENRNYEAFF. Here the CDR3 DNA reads TGTGCCAGCAGTGAAAACAGGAACTATGAAGCTTTCTTT.

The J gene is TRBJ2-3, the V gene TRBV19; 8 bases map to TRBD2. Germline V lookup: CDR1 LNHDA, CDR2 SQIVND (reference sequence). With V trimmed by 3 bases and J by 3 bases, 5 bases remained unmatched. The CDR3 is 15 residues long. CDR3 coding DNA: TGTGCCAGTAGTATGCGGCGGGAGGAGACAGATACGCAGTATTTT. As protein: CASSMRREETDTQYF.

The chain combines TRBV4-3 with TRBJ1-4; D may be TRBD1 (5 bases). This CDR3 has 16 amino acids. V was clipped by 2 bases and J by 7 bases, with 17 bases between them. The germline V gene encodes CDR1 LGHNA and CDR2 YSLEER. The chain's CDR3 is CASSQQDIQGPEKLFF. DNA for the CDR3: TGCGCCAGCAGCCAACAAGATATCCAGGGACCTGAAAAACTGTTTTTT.